Described below is a single T cell receptor (beta chain) sequence and its context. This specimen belongs to a study of blood T cell repertoires in COVID-19. Study as a whole: Acute and convalescent COVID-19 specimens originated in the United States, Italy and Spain. PBMCs, B-cell-depleted T cells, or T cells were the source of the cDNA or gDNA that made up the material.

Those enrolled in Seattle joined during active infection and were followed longitudinally afterward. CDR3 length: 16 residues. CDR1 LNHDA and CDR2 SQIVND come from the germline V gene (reference sequence). Trimming cost V 6 bases and J 6 bases; bases outside gene matches: 12. Original processing methods: Estimation of nucleated cell counts was performed using reference gene primer amplification. The assay was immunoSEQ multiplex PCR, and TCRdb's table has in-frame clones only and misses some. That table gives V, J and clone size, and the DNA gave D and trimming. Here the sample spans under 200,000 clones, approximately 87% being singletons.

The chain employs TRBV19 and TRBJ2-1; 9 bases match TRBD1. The TCR originated in an older woman with COVID-19, enrolled during active disease. The sequenced sample was peripheral blood. CDR3 nucleotides: TGTGCCAGTAGAGGGTGGGGGACAGGGAAAGGCAATGAGCAGTTCTTC. Translating gives CASRGWGTGKGNEQFF.